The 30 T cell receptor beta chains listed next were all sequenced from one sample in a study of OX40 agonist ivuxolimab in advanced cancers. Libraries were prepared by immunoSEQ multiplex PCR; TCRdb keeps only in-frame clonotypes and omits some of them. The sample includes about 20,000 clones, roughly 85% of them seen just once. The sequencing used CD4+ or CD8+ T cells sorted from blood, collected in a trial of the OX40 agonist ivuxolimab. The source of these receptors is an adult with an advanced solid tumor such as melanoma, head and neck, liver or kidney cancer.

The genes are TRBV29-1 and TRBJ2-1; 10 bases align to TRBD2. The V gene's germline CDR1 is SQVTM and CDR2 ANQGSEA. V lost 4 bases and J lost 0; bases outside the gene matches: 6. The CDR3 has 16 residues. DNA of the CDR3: TGCAGCGTTGGACTAGCGGGCTTTAGCTCCTACAATGAGCAGTTCTTC. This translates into CSVGLAGFSSYNEQFF.

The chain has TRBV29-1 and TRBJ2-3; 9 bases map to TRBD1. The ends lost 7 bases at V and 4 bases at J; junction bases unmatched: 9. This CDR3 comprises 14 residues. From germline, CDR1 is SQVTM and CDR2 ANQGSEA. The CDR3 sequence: CSAEGDRDADTQYF. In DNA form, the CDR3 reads TGCAGCGCGGAAGGGGACAGGGACGCAGATACGCAGTATTTT.

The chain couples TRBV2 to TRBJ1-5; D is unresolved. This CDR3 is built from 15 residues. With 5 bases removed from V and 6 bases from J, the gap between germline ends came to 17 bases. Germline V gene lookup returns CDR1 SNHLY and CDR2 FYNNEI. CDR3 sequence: CASSPGLAVGQPQHF. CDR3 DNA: TGTGCCAGCAGTCCAGGTCTAGCGGTTGGTCAGCCCCAGCATTTT. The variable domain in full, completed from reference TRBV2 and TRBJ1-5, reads EPEVTQTPSHQVTQMGQEVILRCVPISNHLYFYWYRQILGQKVEFLVSFYNNEISEKSEIFDDQFSVERPDGSNFTLKIRSTKLEDSAMYFCASSPGLAVGQPQHFGDGTRLSIL.

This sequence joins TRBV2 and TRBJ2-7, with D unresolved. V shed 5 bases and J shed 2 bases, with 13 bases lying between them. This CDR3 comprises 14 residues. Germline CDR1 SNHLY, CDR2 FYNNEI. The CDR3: CASSLTGIPYEQYF. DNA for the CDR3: TGTGCCAGCAGTCTTACGGGCATCCCCTACGAGCAGTACTTC.

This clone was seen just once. CDR3 residues: CASSYSTNTEAFF. As DNA, the CDR3 is TGTGCCAGCAGTTACTCGACGAACACTGAAGCTTTCTTT. The genes are TRBV6-5 and TRBJ1-1, with D unclear. The CDR3 is 13 amino acids. Trimming shortened V by 0 bases and J by 1 base, and 3 bases separated the two germline ends. Germline V gene lookup returns CDR1 MNHEY and CDR2 SVGAGI.

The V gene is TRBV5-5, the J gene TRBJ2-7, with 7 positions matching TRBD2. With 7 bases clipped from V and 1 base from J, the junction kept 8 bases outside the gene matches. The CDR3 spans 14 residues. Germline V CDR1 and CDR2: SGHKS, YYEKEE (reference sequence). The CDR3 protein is CASGPGGTSYEQYF. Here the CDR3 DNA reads TGTGCCAGCGGACCCGGGGGGACGTCCTACGAGCAGTACTTC.

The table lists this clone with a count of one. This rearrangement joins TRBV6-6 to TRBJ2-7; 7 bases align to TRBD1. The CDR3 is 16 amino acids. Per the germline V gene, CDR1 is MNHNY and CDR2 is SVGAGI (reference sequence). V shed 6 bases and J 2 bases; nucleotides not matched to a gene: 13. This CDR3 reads CASSRPSGQNTYEQYF. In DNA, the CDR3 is TGTGCCAGCAGCCGACCCTCGGGACAGAACACCTACGAGCAGTACTTC.

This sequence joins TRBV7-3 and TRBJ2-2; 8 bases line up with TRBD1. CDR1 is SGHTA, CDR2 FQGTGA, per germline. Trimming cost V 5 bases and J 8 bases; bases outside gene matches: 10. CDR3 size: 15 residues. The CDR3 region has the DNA TGTGCCAGCAGCCAAGGGACAGGTTCTAGGGGGGAGCTGTTTTTT. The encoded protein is CASSQGTGSRGELFF.

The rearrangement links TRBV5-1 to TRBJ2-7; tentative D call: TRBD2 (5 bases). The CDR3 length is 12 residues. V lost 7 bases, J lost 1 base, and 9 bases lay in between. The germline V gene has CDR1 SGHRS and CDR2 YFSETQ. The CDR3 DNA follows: TGCGCCAGCCGGGATCGATCCTACGAGCAGTACTTC. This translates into CASRDRSYEQYF. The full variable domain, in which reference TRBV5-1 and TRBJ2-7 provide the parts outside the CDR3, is KAGVTQTPRYLIKTRGQQVTLSCSPISGHRSVSWYQQTPGQGLQFLFEYFSETQRNKGNFPGRFSGRQFSNSRSEMNVSTLELGDSALYLCASRDRSYEQYFGPGTRLTVT.

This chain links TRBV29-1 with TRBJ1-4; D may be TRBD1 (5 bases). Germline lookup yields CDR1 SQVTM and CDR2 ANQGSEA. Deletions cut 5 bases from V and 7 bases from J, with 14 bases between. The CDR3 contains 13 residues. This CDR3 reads CSVQPGGSEKLFF. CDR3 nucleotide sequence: TGCAGCGTTCAACCTGGGGGGAGTGAAAAACTGTTTTTT.

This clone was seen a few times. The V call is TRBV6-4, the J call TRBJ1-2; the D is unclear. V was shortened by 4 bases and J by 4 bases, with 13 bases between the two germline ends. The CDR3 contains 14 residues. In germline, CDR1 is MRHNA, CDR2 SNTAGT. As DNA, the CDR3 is TGTGCCAGCAGTGTAGACTTTGGAGGCTATGGCTACACCTTC. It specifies CASSVDFGGYGYTF.

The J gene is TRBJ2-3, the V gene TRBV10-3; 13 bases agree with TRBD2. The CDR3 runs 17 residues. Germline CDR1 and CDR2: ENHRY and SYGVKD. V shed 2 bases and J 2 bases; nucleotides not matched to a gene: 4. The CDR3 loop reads CAISEGGLAGHTDTQYF. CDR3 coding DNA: TGTGCCATCAGTGAGGGGGGACTAGCGGGGCACACAGATACGCAGTATTTT.

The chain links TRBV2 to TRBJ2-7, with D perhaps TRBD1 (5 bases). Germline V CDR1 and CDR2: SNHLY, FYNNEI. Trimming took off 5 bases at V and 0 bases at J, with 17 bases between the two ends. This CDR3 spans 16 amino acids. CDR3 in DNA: TGTGCCAGCAGTAGACGACAGCCCCGAAACTCCTACGAGCAGTACTTC. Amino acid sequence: CASSRRQPRNSYEQYF.

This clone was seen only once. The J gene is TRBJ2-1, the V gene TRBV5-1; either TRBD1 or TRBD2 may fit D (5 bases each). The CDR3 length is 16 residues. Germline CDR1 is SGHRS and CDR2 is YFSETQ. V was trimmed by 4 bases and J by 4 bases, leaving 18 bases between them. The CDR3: CASSHGGLGVYNEQFF. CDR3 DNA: TGCGCCAGCAGCCACGGAGGTTTGGGGGTATACAATGAGCAGTTCTTC.

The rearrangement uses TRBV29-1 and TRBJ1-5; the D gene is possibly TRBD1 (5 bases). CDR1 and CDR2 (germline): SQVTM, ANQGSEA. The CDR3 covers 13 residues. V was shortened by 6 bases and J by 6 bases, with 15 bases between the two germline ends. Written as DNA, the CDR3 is TGCAGCGTACAGGCGAACGAAGCTCAGCCCCAGCATTTT. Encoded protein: CSVQANEAQPQHF.

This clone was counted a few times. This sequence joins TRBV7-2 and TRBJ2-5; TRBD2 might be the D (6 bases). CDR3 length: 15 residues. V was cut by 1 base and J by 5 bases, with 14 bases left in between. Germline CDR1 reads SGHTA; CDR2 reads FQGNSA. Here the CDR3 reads CASSLVTRAGETQYF. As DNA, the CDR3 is TGTGCCAGCAGCTTAGTTACCAGGGCGGGGGAGACCCAGTACTTC.

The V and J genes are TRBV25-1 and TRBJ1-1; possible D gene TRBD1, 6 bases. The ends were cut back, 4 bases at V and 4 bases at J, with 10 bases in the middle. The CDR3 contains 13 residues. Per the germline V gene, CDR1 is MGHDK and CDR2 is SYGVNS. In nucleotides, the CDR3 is TGTGCCAGCAGTGTTACAGGGTTCACTGAAGCTTTCTTT. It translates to CASSVTGFTEAFF.

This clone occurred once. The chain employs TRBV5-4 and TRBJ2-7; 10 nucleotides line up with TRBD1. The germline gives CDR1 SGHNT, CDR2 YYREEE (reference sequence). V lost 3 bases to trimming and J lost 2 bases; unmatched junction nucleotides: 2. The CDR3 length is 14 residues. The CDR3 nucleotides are TGTGCCAGCAGCTCGGGACAGGGGCCCTACGAGCAGTACTTC. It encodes CASSSGQGPYEQYF.

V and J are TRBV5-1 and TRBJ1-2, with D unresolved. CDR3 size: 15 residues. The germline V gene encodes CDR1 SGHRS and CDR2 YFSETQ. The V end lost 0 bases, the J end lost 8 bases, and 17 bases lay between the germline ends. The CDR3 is CASSLVVGGSEGYTF. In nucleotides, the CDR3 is TGCGCCAGCAGCTTGGTGGTGGGAGGCTCGGAGGGCTACACCTTC. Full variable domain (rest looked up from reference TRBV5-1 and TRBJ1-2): KAGVTQTPRYLIKTRGQQVTLSCSPISGHRSVSWYQQTPGQGLQFLFEYFSETQRNKGNFPGRFSGRQFSNSRSEMNVSTLELGDSALYLCASSLVVGGSEGYTFGSGTRLTVV.

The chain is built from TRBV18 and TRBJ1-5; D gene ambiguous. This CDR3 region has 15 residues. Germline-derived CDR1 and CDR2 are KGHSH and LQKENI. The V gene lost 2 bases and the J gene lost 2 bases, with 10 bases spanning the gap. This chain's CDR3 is CASSPDFLGNQPQHF. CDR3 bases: TGTGCCAGCTCACCAGATTTCCTTGGCAATCAGCCCCAGCATTTT.

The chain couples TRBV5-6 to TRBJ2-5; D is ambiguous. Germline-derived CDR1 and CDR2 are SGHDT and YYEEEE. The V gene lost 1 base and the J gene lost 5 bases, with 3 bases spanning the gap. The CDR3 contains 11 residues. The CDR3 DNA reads TGTGCCAGCAGCTTGCGCGAGACCCAGTACTTC. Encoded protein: CASSLRETQYF.

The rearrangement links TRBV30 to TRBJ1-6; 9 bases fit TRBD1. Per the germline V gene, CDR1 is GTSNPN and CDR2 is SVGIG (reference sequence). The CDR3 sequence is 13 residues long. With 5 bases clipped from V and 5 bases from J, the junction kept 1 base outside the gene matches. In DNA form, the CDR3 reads TGTGCCTGGGACAGGGGGGATAATTCACCCCTCCACTTT. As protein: CAWDRGDNSPLHF.

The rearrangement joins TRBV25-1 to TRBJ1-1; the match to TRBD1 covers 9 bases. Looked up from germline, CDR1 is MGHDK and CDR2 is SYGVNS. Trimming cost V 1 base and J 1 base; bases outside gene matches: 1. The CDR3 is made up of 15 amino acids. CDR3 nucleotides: TGTGCCAGCAGTGAATGGGACAGGGCGAACACTGAAGCTTTCTTT. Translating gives CASSEWDRANTEAFF.

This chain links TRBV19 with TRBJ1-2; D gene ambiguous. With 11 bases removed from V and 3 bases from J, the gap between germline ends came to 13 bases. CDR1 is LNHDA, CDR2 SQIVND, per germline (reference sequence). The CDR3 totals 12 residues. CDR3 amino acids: CASSGPHYGYTF. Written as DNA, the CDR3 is TGTGCCTCAAGTGGTCCCCACTATGGCTACACCTTC.

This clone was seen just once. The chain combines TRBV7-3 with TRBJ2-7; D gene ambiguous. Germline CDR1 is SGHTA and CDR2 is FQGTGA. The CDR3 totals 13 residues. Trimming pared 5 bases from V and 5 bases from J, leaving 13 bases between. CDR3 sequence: CASSQSLEDEQYF. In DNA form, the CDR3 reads TGTGCCAGCAGCCAGTCCCTCGAAGACGAGCAGTACTTC.

The CDR3 nucleotides are TGTGCCATCACGGGACTCCAGGGTGGCGAGCAGTACTTC. This sequence encodes CAITGLQGGEQYF. V usage is TRBV10-3 and J usage is TRBJ2-7; tentatively, D is TRBD2 (6 bases). The length of the CDR3 is 13 residues. CDR1 ENHRY and CDR2 SYGVKD come from the germline V gene. Trimming pared 7 bases from V and 6 bases from J, leaving 16 bases between.

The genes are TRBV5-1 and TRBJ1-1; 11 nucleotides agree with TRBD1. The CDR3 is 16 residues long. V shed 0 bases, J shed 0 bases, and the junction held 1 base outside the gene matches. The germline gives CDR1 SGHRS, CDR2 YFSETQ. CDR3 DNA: TGCGCCAGCAGCTTGGGGGACAGGGGGATGAACACTGAAGCTTTCTTT. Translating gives CASSLGDRGMNTEAFF.

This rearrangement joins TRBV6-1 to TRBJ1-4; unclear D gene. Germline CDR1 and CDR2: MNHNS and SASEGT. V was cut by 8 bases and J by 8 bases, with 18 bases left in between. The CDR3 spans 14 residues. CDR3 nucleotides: TGTGCCAGCGTGATACCGGGTCAGCCCGAAAAACTGTTTTTT. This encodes CASVIPGQPEKLFF.

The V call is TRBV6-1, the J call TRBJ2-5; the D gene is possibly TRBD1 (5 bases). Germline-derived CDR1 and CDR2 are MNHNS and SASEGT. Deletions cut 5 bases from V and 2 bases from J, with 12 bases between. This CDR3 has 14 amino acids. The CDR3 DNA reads TGTGCCAGCAGTAGTGGGGCAGGTCAAGAGACCCAGTACTTC. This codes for CASSSGAGQETQYF.

The CDR3 nucleotides read TGTGCCAGCAGCTTGGGGGGTTTGAGGGGCTTCGGCCACGAGCAGTACTTC. Its translation: CASSLGGLRGFGHEQYF. The chain has TRBV5-4 and TRBJ2-7; TRBD1 or TRBD2 may be the D gene (5 bases each). There are 17 residues in the CDR3. Germline CDR1 SGHNT, CDR2 YYREEE (reference sequence). V was trimmed by 0 bases and J by 5 bases, leaving 21 bases between them.